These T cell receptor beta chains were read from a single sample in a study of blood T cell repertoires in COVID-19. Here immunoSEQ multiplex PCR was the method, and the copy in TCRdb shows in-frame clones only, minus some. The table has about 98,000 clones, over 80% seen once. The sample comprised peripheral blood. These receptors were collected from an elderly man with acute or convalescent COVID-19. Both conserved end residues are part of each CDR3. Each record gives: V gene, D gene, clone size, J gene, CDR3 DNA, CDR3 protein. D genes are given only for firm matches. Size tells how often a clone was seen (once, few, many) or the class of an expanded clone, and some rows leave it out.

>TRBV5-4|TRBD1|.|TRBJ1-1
TGTGCCAGCAGCTCGGGACAGGGGCCTGAAGCTTTCTTT
CASSSGQGPEAFF
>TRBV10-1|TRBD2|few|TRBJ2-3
TGCGCCAGCAGTGAGTTCGGGACTAGCGGGCCGAGGGCCGATACGCAGTATTTT
CASSEFGTSGPRADTQYF
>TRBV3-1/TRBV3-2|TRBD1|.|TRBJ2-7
TGTGCCAGCAGCCAAGCTTTCAGGACAGGGTATAGCTACGAGCAGTACTTC
CASSQAFRTGYSYEQYF
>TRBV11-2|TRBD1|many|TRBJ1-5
TGTGCCAGCAGCAGACACCGGGACAGGGGGCCGGGGGGGCTGCCCCAGCATTTT
CASSRHRDRGPGGLPQHF
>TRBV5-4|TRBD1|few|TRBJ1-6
TGTGCCAGCAGCTTGGTCAGGGGGACAGGGCCTTCACCCCTCCACTTT
CASSLVRGTGPSPLHF
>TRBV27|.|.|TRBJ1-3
TGTGCCAGCAGTCCCTCCGGGACATTATTAAACACCATATATTTT
CASSPSGTLLNTIYF
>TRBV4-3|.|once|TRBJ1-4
TGCGCCAGCAGCCAAGATGGCACAGGACTACGTGAAAAACTGTTTTTT
CASSQDGTGLREKLFF
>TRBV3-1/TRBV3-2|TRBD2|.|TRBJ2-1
TGTGCCAGCAGCCAAGGGAAGAAGCGGGGGGGCCGCAATGAGCAGTTCTTC
CASSQGKKRGGRNEQFF
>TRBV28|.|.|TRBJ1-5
TGTGCCAGCAGATCAGGGGACGGTGGCAATCAGCCCCAGCATTTT
CASRSGDGGNQPQHF
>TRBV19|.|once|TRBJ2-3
TGTGCCACCTACGGGGATACGCAGTATTTT
CATYGDTQYF
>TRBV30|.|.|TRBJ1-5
TGTGCCTGGAGTACCATCGGGGAGCAGCCCCAGCATTTT
CAWSTIGEQPQHF
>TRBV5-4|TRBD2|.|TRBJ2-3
TGTGCCAGCAGCAAGGGACTAGCGGTGAGCACAGATACGCAGTATTTT
CASSKGLAVSTDTQYF
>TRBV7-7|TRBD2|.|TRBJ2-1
TGTGCCAGCAGCAAAGGAGCTGGGACTAGCGGGCAGGGTGAGCAGTTCTTC
CASSKGAGTSGQGEQFF
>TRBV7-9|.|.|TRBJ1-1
TGTGCCAGCAGCTTCAAGGACCCCGGGATAACTGAAGCTTTCTTT
CASSFKDPGITEAFF
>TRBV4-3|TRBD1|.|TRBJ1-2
TGCGCCAGCAGCGCGGGACAGACTAACTATGGCTACACCTTC
CASSAGQTNYGYTF
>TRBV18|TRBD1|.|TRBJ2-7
TGTGCCAGCTCAGGACAGGGCTACGAGCAGTACTTC
CASSGQGYEQYF
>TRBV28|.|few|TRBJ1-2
TGTGCCACCTTCAAGCCACCCTATGGCTACACCTTC
CATFKPPYGYTF
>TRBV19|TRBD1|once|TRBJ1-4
TGTGCCAGTAGTATCCCCTGGACAGGTTCTAATGAAAAACTGTTTTTT
CASSIPWTGSNEKLFF
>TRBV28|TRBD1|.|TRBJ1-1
TGTGCCAGCAGTCCTTCGACAGGGGTGAACACTGAAGCTTTCTTT
CASSPSTGVNTEAFF
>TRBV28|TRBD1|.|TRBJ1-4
TGTGCCAGCTGGACAGGGAGGCATGAAAAACTGTTTTTT
CASWTGRHEKLFF
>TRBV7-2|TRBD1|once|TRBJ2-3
TGTGCCAGCACCCCCCCGGGACAGGTCATTTTGGATACGCAGTATTTT
CASTPPGQVILDTQYF
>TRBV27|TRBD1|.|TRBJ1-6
TGTGCCAGCAGTTTAGAGGGACAGGGAGGCAGCAATTCACCCCTCCACTTT
CASSLEGQGGSNSPLHF
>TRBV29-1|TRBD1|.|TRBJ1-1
TGCAGCGTGATTCTAGGACAGGGAGCTTTCTTT
CSVILGQGAFF
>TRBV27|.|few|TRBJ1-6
TGTGCCAGCAGTCCCTTAGCCCCCAGGGCTGCACCCCTCCACTTT
CASSPLAPRAAPLHF
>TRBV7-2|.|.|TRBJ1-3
TGTGCCAGCAGCTTAGTGAGGCAGAGCTCTGGAAACACCATATATTTT
CASSLVRQSSGNTIYF
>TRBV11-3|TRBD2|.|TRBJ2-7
TGTGCCAGCGCCCCACTAGCGGGAGAGTACTACGAGCAGTACTTC
CASAPLAGEYYEQYF
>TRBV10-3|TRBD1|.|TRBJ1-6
TGTGCCATCAGTGAGGGCGGGACAGGGAAGACACCCCTCCACTTT
CAISEGGTGKTPLHF
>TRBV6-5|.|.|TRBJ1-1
TGTGCCAGCAGCCTAAGCGGACAGCGGAACACTGAAGCTTTCTTT
CASSLSGQRNTEAFF
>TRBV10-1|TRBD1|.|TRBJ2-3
TGCGCCAGCAGTGAACGGGGACAGGGAAAAGATACGCAGTATTTT
CASSERGQGKDTQYF
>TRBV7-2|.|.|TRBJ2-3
TGTGCCAGCAGCCCACAGGGAGAATTGGCTGATACGCAGTATTTT
CASSPQGELADTQYF
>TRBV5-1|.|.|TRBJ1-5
TGCGCCAGCAGTCCAGACATAAATAGCAATCAGCCCCAGCATTTT
CASSPDINSNQPQHF
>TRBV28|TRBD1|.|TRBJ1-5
TGTGCCAGCATTAACAGGGGTAATCAGCCCCAGCATTTT
CASINRGNQPQHF
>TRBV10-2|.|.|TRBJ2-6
TGCGCCAGCAGGGGGGCTCTTGGGGCCAACGTCCTGACTTTC
CASRGALGANVLTF
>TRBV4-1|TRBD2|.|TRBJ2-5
TGCGCCAGCAGCCGGAGACTAGCGGGGGGGATAGAGACCCAGTACTTC
CASSRRLAGGIETQYF
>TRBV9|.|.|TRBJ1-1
TGTGCCAGCAGCGTAGAACGAGGGATGGGGGGCACTGAAGCTTTCTTT
CASSVERGMGGTEAFF
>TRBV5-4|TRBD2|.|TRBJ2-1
TGTGCCAGCAGCTTCCCCGGGACTAGCGACAATGAGCAGTTCTTC
CASSFPGTSDNEQFF
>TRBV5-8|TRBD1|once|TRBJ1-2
TGTGCCAGCAGCTTTCAGCTCCGGGACAGGGGGTTTAACTATGGCTACACCTTC
CASSFQLRDRGFNYGYTF
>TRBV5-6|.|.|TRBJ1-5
TGTGCCAGCAGCGAACAGGGCAGCAATCAGCCCCAGCATTTT
CASSEQGSNQPQHF
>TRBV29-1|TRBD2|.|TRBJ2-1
TGCAGCGTTGACCGTGGGAGGGTAGCGGGAGGGAATGAGCAGTTCTTC
CSVDRGRVAGGNEQFF
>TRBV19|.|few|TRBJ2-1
TGTGCCAGTAGTATGGGCGGACAGTACAATGAGCAGTTCTTC
CASSMGGQYNEQFF
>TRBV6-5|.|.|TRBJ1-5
TGTGCCAGCAGTTATCGGCAGGGTGGCAATCAGCCCCAGCATTTT
CASSYRQGGNQPQHF
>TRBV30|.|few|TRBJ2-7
TGTGCCTGGAGTGTCGTCAGGGCGACCTACGAGCAGTACTTC
CAWSVVRATYEQYF